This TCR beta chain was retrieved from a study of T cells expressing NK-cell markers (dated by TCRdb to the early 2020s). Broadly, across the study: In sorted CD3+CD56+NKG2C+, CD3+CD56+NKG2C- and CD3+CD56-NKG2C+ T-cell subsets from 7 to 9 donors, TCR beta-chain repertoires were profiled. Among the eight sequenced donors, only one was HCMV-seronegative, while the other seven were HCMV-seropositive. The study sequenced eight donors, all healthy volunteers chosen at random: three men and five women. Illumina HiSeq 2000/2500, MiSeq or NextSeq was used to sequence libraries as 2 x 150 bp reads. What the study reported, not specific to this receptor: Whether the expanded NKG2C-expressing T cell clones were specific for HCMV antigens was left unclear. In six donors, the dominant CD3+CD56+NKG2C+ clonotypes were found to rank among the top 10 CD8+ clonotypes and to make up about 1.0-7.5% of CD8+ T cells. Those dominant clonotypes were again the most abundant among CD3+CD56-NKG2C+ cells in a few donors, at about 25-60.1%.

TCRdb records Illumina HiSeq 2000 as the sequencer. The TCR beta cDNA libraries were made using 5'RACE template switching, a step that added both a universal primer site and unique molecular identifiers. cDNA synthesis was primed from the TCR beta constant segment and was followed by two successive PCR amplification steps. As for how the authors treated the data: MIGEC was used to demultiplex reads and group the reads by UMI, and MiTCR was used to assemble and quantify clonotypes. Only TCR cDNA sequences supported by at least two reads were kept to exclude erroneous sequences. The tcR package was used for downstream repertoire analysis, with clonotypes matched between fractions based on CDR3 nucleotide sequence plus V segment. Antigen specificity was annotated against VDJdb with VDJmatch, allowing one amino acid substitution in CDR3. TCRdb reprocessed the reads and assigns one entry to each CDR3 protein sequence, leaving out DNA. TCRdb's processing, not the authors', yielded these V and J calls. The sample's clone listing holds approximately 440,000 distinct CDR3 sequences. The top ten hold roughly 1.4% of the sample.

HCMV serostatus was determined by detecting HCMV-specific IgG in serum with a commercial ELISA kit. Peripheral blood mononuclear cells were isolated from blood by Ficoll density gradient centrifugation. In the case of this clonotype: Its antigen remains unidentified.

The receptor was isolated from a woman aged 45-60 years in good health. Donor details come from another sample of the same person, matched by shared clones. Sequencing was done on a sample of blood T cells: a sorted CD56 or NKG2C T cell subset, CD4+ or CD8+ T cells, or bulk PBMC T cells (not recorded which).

The CDR3 protein: CATSDASSYNEQFF. In this chain, TRBV24-1 is recombined with TRBJ2-1. Reading from cysteine to phenylalanine, the CDR3 counts 14 amino acids. No DNA is recorded. The germline V gene yields KGHDR for CDR1 and SFDVKD for CDR2.